This T cell receptor (beta chain) came from a study of CD8+ T cells in alopecia areata. This clone was recorded only once. Extracted from the samples, RNA was reverse transcribed into cDNA to serve as the sequencing template. Measured with immunoSEQ multiplex PCR; TCRdb has only the in-frame clones, and not every one. The sample holds about 180,000 clones; about 55% are singletons and the top ten take about a tenth. The germline V gene encodes CDR1 SGHDN and CDR2 FVKESK. V was trimmed by 1 base and J by 4 bases, leaving 7 bases between them. The CDR3 sequence is 13 residues long. This sample's treatment: oral pan-JAK inhibitor, 5-10 mg twice daily.

The chain has TRBV14 and TRBJ1-2, with no clear D. The starting material was CD8+ T cells sorted from blood, obtained at week 24, from a patient treated with tofacitinib. This clonotype originated in a human donor with alopecia areata. CDR3 region: CASSQVIGYGYTF. CDR3 sequence (DNA): TGTGCCAGCAGCCAAGTGATAGGCTATGGCTACACCTTC.